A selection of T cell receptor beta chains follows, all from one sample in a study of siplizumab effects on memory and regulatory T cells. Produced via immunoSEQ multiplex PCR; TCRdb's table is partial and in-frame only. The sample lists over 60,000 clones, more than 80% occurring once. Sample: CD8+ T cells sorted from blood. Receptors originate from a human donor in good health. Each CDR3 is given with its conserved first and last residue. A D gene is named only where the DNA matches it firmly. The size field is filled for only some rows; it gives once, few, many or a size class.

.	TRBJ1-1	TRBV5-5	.	CASSYDRLNTEAFF	TGTGCCAGCAGCTACGACAGGTTGAACACTGAAGCTTTCTTT
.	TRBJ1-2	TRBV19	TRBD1	CASSPAAGGFYGYTF	TGTGCCAGTAGTCCCGCCGCAGGGGGATTCTATGGCTACACCTTC
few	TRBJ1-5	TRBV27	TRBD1	CASSSHEGQGGQPQHF	TGTGCCAGCAGTTCCCACGAGGGACAGGGAGGCCAGCCCCAGCATTTT
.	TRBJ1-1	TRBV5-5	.	CASSLGAQYTEAFF	TGTGCCAGCAGCTTGGGGGCCCAGTACACTGAAGCTTTCTTT
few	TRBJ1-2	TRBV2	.	CASIKGPNSSYGYTF	TGTGCCAGCATAAAAGGCCCTAACTCCAGCTATGGCTACACCTTC
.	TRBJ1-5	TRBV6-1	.	CASSEDRVYSNQPQHF	TGTGCCAGCAGTGAAGACAGGGTTTATAGCAATCAGCCCCAGCATTTT
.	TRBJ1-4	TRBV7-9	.	CASSQSRGFGNEKLFF	TGTGCCAGCAGCCAATCCAGGGGATTCGGTAACGAAAAACTGTTTTTT
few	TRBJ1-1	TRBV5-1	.	CASSSVADDMNTEAFF	TGCGCCAGCAGCTCAGTGGCAGACGACATGAACACTGAAGCTTTCTTT
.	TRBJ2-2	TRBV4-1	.	CASSPGSGRGDTGELFF	TGCGCCAGCAGCCCAGGCTCCGGCCGGGGTGACACCGGGGAGCTGTTTTTT
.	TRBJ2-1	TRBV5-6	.	CASSSSPGEQFF	TGTGCCAGCAGCTCTAGCCCCGGGGAGCAGTTCTTC
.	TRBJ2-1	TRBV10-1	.	CASSERGGSYNEQFF	TGCGCCAGCAGTGAAAGGGGGGGATCCTACAATGAGCAGTTCTTC
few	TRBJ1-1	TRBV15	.	CATSRGGVENTEAFF	TGTGCCACCAGCAGGGGGGGGGTGGAGAACACTGAAGCTTTCTTT
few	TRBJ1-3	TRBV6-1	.	CASSEAGEGGNTIYF	TGTGCCAGCAGTGAAGCGGGGGAAGGAGGAAACACCATATATTTT
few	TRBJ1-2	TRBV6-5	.	CASSYSTGNGYTF	TGTGCCAGCAGTTACTCGACGGGGAATGGCTACACCTTC
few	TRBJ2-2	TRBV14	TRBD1	CASSLRQGGTDTGELFF	TGTGCCAGCAGCCTACGACAGGGGGGGACCGACACCGGGGAGCTGTTTTTT
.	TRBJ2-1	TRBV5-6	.	CASSLGESSYNEQFF	TGTGCCAGCAGCTTGGGGGAGTCCTCCTACAATGAGCAGTTCTTC
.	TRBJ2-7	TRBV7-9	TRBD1	CASRSGQGAAYEQYF	TGTGCCAGCAGGTCCGGACAGGGGGCCGCCTACGAGCAGTACTTC
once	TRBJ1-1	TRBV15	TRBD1	CATSRGRTGGTEAFF	TGTGCCACCAGCAGAGGGCGGACAGGGGGCACTGAAGCTTTCTTT
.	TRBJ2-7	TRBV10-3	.	CAISKPGTYTYEQYF	TGTGCCATCAGTAAACCGGGCACCTACACCTACGAGCAGTACTTC
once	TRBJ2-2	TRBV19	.	CASSMVGGATGELFF	TGTGCCAGTAGTATGGTTGGAGGGGCCACCGGGGAGCTGTTTTTT
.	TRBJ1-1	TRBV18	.	CASSPPMKREAFF	TGTGCCAGCTCCCCCCCTATGAAACGTGAAGCTTTCTTT
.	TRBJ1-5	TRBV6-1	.	CASSEDTPSEPQHF	TGTGCCAGCAGTGAAGATACCCCCTCCGAGCCCCAGCATTTT
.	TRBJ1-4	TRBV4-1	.	CASSLTTTGTEEEKLFF	TGCGCCAGCAGCCTTACAACCACAGGGACCGAAGAAGAAAAACTGTTTTTT
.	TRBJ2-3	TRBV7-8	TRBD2	CASSPGPSGTSTDTQYF	TGTGCCAGCAGCCCAGGGCCTAGCGGGACTAGCACAGATACGCAGTATTTT
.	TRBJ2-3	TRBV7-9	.	CASSLSPPAESWDTQYF	TGTGCCAGCAGCTTATCCCCTCCGGCGGAAAGCTGGGATACGCAGTATTTT
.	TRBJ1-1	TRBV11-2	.	CASSSLTGMNTEAFF	TGTGCCAGCAGCTCTCTGACAGGAATGAACACTGAAGCTTTCTTT
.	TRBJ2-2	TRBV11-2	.	CASSLWALGGELFF	TGTGCCAGCAGCTTGTGGGCCTTGGGCGGGGAGCTGTTTTTT
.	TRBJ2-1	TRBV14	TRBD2	CASSQDAMTSSGYNNEQFF	TGTGCCAGCAGCCAAGATGCTATGACCTCTAGCGGTTATAACAATGAGCAGTTCTTC
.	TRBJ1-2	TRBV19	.	CASSPQGADGYTF	TGTGCCAGTAGTCCGCAAGGGGCGGATGGCTACACCTTC
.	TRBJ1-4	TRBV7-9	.	CASTLEANEKLFF	TGTGCCAGCACCCTGGAGGCTAATGAAAAACTGTTTTTT
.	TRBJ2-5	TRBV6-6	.	CASSLASIKETQYF	TGTGCCAGCAGTTTGGCTTCTATCAAAGAGACCCAGTACTTC
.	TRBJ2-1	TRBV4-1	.	CASSRMGERNEQFF	TGCGCCAGCAGCCGGATGGGGGAGAGGAATGAGCAGTTCTTC
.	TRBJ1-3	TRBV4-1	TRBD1	CASSQTTGGDPGNTIYF	TGCGCCAGCAGCCAAACGACAGGGGGGGATCCTGGAAACACCATATATTTT
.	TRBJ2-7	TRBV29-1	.	CSVVWGYEQYF	TGCAGCGTTGTCTGGGGCTACGAGCAGTACTTC
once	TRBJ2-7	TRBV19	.	CASSFGTLYEQYF	TGTGCCAGTAGTTTCGGGACTTTATACGAGCAGTACTTC
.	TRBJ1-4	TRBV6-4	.	CASSDHAGRVEGVNEKLFF	TGTGCCAGCAGTGATCATGCAGGGAGGGTGGAGGGGGTTAATGAAAAACTGTTTTTT
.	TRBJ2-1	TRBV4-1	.	CASSQVLAQAGVNEQFF	TGCGCCAGCAGCCAAGTACTAGCCCAGGCCGGAGTTAATGAGCAGTTCTTC
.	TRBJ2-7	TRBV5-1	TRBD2	CASSLGLGDYAYGQYF	TGCGCCAGCAGCTTGGGGTTGGGGGACTATGCCTACGGGCAGTACTTC
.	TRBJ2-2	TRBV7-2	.	CASSLDWGYTGELFF	TGTGCCAGCAGCTTAGATTGGGGCTATACCGGGGAGCTGTTTTTT
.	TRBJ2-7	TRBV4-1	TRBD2	CASSQPLLAGAYEQYF	TGCGCCAGCAGCCAACCCCTTCTAGCGGGAGCTTACGAGCAGTACTTC
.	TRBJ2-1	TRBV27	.	CASSMDSFNEQFF	TGTGCCAGCAGTATGGACAGTTTCAATGAGCAGTTCTTC
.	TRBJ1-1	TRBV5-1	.	CASRSGTQIEAFF	TGCGCCAGCAGATCCGGGACCCAGATTGAAGCTTTCTTT
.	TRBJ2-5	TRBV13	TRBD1	CASSRDSVQGGQYF	TGTGCCAGCAGCCGGGACAGCGTTCAGGGTGGGCAGTACTTC
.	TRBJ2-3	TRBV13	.	CASSSSTDTQYF	TGTGCCAGCAGCTCAAGCACAGATACGCAGTATTTT
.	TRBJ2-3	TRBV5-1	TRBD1	CASRSSGTEITDTQYF	TGCGCCAGCAGGTCGTCCGGGACAGAAATAACAGATACGCAGTATTTT
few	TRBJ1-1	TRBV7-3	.	CASSLIRGVNTEAFF	TGTGCCAGCAGCTTAATTCGGGGCGTGAACACTGAAGCTTTCTTT
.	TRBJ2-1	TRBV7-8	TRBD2	CASSLSRASGRAMFF	TGTGCCAGCAGCTTATCCCGGGCTAGCGGGAGGGCCATGTTCTTC
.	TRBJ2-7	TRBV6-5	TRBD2	CASSTSGGNYEQYF	TGTGCCAGCAGTACTAGCGGGGGAAACTACGAGCAGTACTTC
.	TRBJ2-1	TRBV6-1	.	CASSWLSPYNEQFF	TGTGCCAGCAGTTGGTTAAGCCCCTACAATGAGCAGTTCTTC
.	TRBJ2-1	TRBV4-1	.	CASSHQTGTPNYNEQFF	TGCGCCAGCAGCCACCAAACCGGGACACCCAACTACAATGAGCAGTTCTTC
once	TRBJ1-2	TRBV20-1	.	CSANTGLGYTF	TGCAGTGCTAACACAGGGCTCGGCTACACCTTC
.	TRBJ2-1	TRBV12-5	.	CATGGEQGPADEQFF	TGTGCTACCGGAGGGGAACAGGGGCCGGCCGATGAGCAGTTCTTC
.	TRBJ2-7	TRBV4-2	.	CASSQDRNPAYEQYF	TGTGCCAGCAGCCAAGATCGGAACCCCGCCTACGAGCAGTACTTC
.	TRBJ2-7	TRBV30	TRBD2	CAWTRGGSGKSGEQYF	TGTGCCTGGACTCGGGGGGGGAGCGGGAAAAGTGGTGAGCAGTACTTC
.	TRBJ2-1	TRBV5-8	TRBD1	CASSLGTGIYNEQFF	TGTGCCAGCAGCTTAGGGACAGGGATATACAATGAGCAGTTCTTC